Shown below are 19 T cell receptor beta chains from a single sample sequenced in a study of CD8+CD57+ T cells in acquired aplastic anemia. The patients chosen for sequencing had shown expansion of CD8+CD57+ cells (detected by flow cytometry). Genomic DNA constituted the template upon which TCR beta VDJ and CDR3 profiling was performed. In TCRdb, the reads were re-called with MiXCR into one record per CDR3 protein. The table has approximately 260,000 distinct CDR3 sequences, approximately 79% seen once. The sequenced sample consisted of sorted CD4+, CD8+, or CD8+CD57+ T cells (not recorded which) from PBMCs. The origin of the receptors is a human donor with aplastic anemia.

The chain combines TRBV19 with TRBJ2-3; 11 nucleotides agree with TRBD1. The J call is uncertain, as TRBJ2-5 better fits the DNA end. This CDR3 comprises 17 residues. Germline loops: CDR1 LNHDA, CDR2 SQIVND (reference sequence). The DNA of the CDR3 is TGTGCCAGTAGTATAGGTTACCGGGACAGGGGGCAAGAGACCCAGTACTTC. Translating gives CASSIGYRDRGQETQYF.

This chain uses TRBV5-1 with TRBJ2-7; no definite D call. The CDR3 spans 14 residues. Germline V CDR1 and CDR2: SGHRS, YFSETQ. V dropped 5 bases and J dropped 1 base, with 13 bases sitting between them. The chain's CDR3 is CASRRREQSYEQYF. The DNA for the CDR3 is TGCGCCAGCAGGAGAAGGGAACAATCCTACGAGCAGTACTTC.

This chain joins TRBV9 and TRBJ1-6; no definite D call. The CDR3 has 14 amino acids. V lost 0 bases to trimming and J lost 19 bases, with 20 bases between them. Germline-derived CDR1 and CDR2 are SGDLS and YYNGEE. The CDR3 DNA follows: TGTGCCAGCAGCGTAGGGTCAGATACGCCGCATTTTCACTTT. Its protein is CASSVGSDTPHFHF.

The CDR3 nucleotides are TGTGCCAGCGGCGGAGCGGGGAACCTTCAGTACTTC. Translation gives CASGGAGNLQYF. This sequence joins TRBV7-3 and TRBJ2-4; TRBD2 matches at 7 bases. Germline V lookup: CDR1 SGHTA, CDR2 FQGTGA. This CDR3 contains 12 residues. After removal of 8 bases from V and 11 bases from J, the junction contained 9 bases not matched to a gene.

To note about this clonotype: One junction end disagrees with the germline gene, perhaps due to a read error. V and J are TRBV7-9 and TRBJ1-2, with TRBD1 as a possible D gene (6 bases). Germline V gene sequence: CDR1 SEHNR, CDR2 FQNEAQ (reference sequence). The CDR3 has 13 residues. This CDR3 reads CASGFGQNYGYTF. CDR3 nucleotides: TGTGCCAGCGGCTTCGGACAGAACTATGGCTACACCTTC.

This clonotype occurred many times. V usage is TRBV11-2 and J usage is TRBJ2-7; 8 bases line up with TRBD2. J lost 6 bases, V lost 3 bases, and 10 bases had no gene match. This CDR3 spans 15 amino acids. CDR1 and CDR2 from the germline V gene are SGHAT and FQNNGV. The CDR3 DNA sequence: TGTGCCAGCAGCTTTACTAGCGGAGAAGCAGGCGAGCAGTACGTC. Protein product: CASSFTSGEAGEQYV.

Regarding this clonotype: A read error may produce the germline difference seen at one junction end. For the CDR3, the DNA is TGTGCTAGCAGCCCCCGGGACAGCTCAAATTCACCCCTCCACTTT. It translates to CASSPRDSSNSPLHF. The chain joins TRBV7-7 to TRBJ1-6; 7 bases are shared with TRBD1. Germline assignment: CDR1 SSHAT and CDR2 FNYEAQ (reference sequence). The CDR3 has 15 amino acids.

This clonotype came up once. Its ends do not fully match the called genes, so a read error is possible. This chain links TRBV9 with TRBJ2-3; 7 nucleotides align to TRBD2. Germline loops: CDR1 SGDLS, CDR2 YYNGEE. The CDR3 is made up of 14 amino acids. The CDR3 nucleotides are TGTGCCAGCAGCGTAGCGGGAGGTCCCGATACGGAGGATTTT. Translation gives CASSVAGGPDTEDF.

Notes on this clonotype: Germline is not matched at one junction end, which may reflect a read error. This chain uses TRBV5-4 with TRBJ1-1; TRBD1 matches at 7 bases. Germline values: CDR1 SGHNT, CDR2 YYREEE (reference sequence). The CDR3 sequence is 15 residues long. The DNA for the CDR3 is TGTGCCAGCCGCTTGGGTAGGACAGGGAACACTGAAGCTTTCTTT. Amino acid sequence: CASRLGRTGNTEAFF.

The chain joins TRBV7-9 to TRBJ2-1; TRBD2 is a possible D gene (5 bases). CDR3 length: 15 amino acids. Germline V CDR1 and CDR2: SEHNR, FQNEAQ (reference sequence). Trimming removed 2 bases from V and 6 bases from J, with 14 bases in between. CDR3 region: CASSLYSAGVNEQFF. As DNA, the CDR3 is TGTGCCAGCAGCTTATACAGCGCCGGGGTCAATGAGCAGTTCTTC.

This chain uses TRBV7-9 with TRBJ2-2, with D unclear. In germline, CDR1 is SEHNR, CDR2 FQNEAQ (reference sequence). The CDR3 consists of 12 residues. Trimming took 1 base from V and 16 from J, leaving 13 bases between them. CDR3 nucleotides: TGTGCCAGCAGCTTAGTACCCGGAGAGACGTTTTTT. Translating it yields CASSLVPGETFF.

The chain combines TRBV2 with TRBJ2-5; a weak D match, TRBD2 (6 bases). The CDR3 extends over 15 amino acids. The V gene lost 6 bases and the J gene lost 7 bases, with 21 bases spanning the gap. The germline gives CDR1 SNHLY, CDR2 FYNNEI. This chain's CDR3 is CASSLVAGNDATQYF. CDR3 in DNA: TGTGCCAGCAGCTTAGTTGCGGGAAATGATGCGACCCAGTACTTC. The variable domain in full, with the rest retrieved from reference TRBV2 and TRBJ2-5, is EPEVTQTPSHQVTQMGQEVILRCVPISNHLYFYWYRQILGQKVEFLVSFYNNEISEKSEIFDDQFSVERPDGSNFTLKIRSTKLEDSAMYFCASSLVAGNDATQYFGPGTRLLVL.

This chain joins TRBV20-1 and TRBJ2-3; 14 bases line up with TRBD2. V was clipped by 5 bases and J by 5 bases; unmatched bases: 6. This CDR3 comprises 15 residues. CDR1 DFQATT and CDR2 SNEGSKA come from the germline V gene (reference sequence). The CDR3: CSAGAGLAGGDTQYF. CDR3 DNA: TGCAGTGCTGGGGCCGGACTAGCGGGAGGAGATACGCAGTATTTT.

In the case of this clonotype: At one of its ends the junction is not consistent with the germline gene, which may arise from a read error. The chain uses TRBV5-1 and TRBJ1-6, with D perhaps matching TRBD1 (6 bases). From germline, CDR1 is SGHRS and CDR2 YFSETQ. The CDR3 sequence is 16 residues long. In DNA, the CDR3 is TGTGCCAGCAGCTTGGGGGCCGGACGGGCTAATTCACCCCTCCACTTT. Translating it yields CASSLGAGRANSPLHF. Combining the CDR3 with reference TRBV5-1 and TRBJ1-6 gives the whole variable domain KAGVTQTPRYLIKTRGQQVTLSCSPISGHRSVSWYQQTPGQGLQFLFEYFSETQRNKGNFPGRFSGRQFSNSRSEMNVSTLELGDSALYLCASSLGAGRANSPLHFGNGTRLTVT.

The chain is built from TRBV7-6 and TRBJ2-2, with a tentative D call TRBD2 (6 bases). The germline V gene encodes CDR1 SGHVS and CDR2 FNYEAQ. The germline V and J ends were trimmed by 6 bases and 13 bases, with 27 bases remaining between them. The CDR3 is 16 residues long. Written as DNA, the CDR3 is TGTGCCAGCAGTACCAGGGCGGGGACGTCGGGAGATACGCTGTTTTTT. Protein: CASSTRAGTSGDTLFF.

This clonotype was counted a few times. The chain has TRBV19 and TRBJ2-3, with 9 bases that match TRBD1. This CDR3 is 14 amino acids long. V lost 5 bases, J lost 2 bases, and 2 bases stayed unmatched. The germline V gene has CDR1 LNHDA and CDR2 SQIVND (reference sequence). The CDR3 region has the DNA TGTGCCAGTAGTGGGACAGGGACCACAGATACGCAGTATTTT. This codes for CASSGTGTTDTQYF.

As DNA, the CDR3 is TGTGCCAGCAGCTTGGATAGGAACGTTCAGTACTTC. This encodes CASSLDRNVQYF. This chain connects TRBV11-3 to TRBJ2-4; D gene ambiguous. Trimming stripped 3 bases from V and 11 bases from J, with 11 bases between. Germline V gene sequence: CDR1 SGHNT, CDR2 YENEEA. There are 12 residues in the CDR3.

On this clonotype itself: A much larger clone is a single base away; this may be a read error. The chain has TRBV11-3 and TRBJ2-3; maybe TRBD1 (6 bases). Germline V gene lookup returns CDR1 SGHNT and CDR2 YENEEA. CDR3 length: 13 residues. In nucleotides, the CDR3 is TGTGCCAGCAGCTTAGATGTGACAGGTACGCAGTATTTT. This codes for CASSLDVTGTQYF.

The rearrangement uses TRBV5-1 and TRBJ1-1; no reliable D call. The CDR3 has 14 residues. CDR1 and CDR2 (germline): SGHRS, YFSETQ. V gave up 0 bases and J gave up 3 bases, with 9 bases separating them. The CDR3 DNA follows: TGCGCCAGCAGCTTGGGTGGGTCGGACACTGAAGCTTTCTTT. Its protein is CASSLGGSDTEAFF.